A selection of T cell receptor beta chains follows, all from one sample in a study of OX40 agonist ivuxolimab in advanced cancers. Sequencing used immunoSEQ multiplex PCR; TCRdb keeps in-frame clones, though not all of them. The table lists approximately 70,000 clones, roughly 87% of them singletons. The material was CD4+ or CD8+ T cells sorted from blood, obtained in a trial of the OX40 agonist ivuxolimab. Source of these receptors: an adult with an advanced solid tumor such as melanoma, head and neck, liver or kidney cancer. The CDR3 runs from the conserved cysteine through the conserved F or W. A D gene is named only where the DNA matches it firmly. Clone sizes are given selectively: once, few, many, or a class where the clone is expanded.

cdr3_nt | cdr3_aa | clone_size | j_call | v_call | d_call
TGTGCCAGCAGCTTAGCAAGGGTGTTATTCGATGGCTACACCTTC | CASSLARVLFDGYTF | . | TRBJ1-2 | TRBV7-9 | .
TGTGCCAGCAGCAAAACCGGGACGCCGAGCTCTGGAAACACCATATATTTT | CASSKTGTPSSGNTIYF | . | TRBJ1-3 | TRBV7-6 | .
TGTGCCAGCAGCATGCCTCGGACAGGGCCCATGGATACGCAGTATTTT | CASSMPRTGPMDTQYF | . | TRBJ2-3 | TRBV7-9 | TRBD1
TGTGCCAGCAGTCCCTGGGAGGGGAGCACAGATACGCAGTATTTT | CASSPWEGSTDTQYF | . | TRBJ2-3 | TRBV28 | TRBD2
TGTGCCAGCAGCTTAGCTGAGACAGGGCCGGGCAATGAGCAGTTCTTC | CASSLAETGPGNEQFF | . | TRBJ2-1 | TRBV7-7 | TRBD1
TGTGCCAGCAGCTTAGATGGGACAGGTACGCAGTATTTT | CASSLDGTGTQYF | . | TRBJ2-3 | TRBV7-9 | TRBD1
TGTGCCAGCAGCTTGGGAGTTAAGGATACGGGCTACACCTTC | CASSLGVKDTGYTF | . | TRBJ1-2 | TRBV7-3 | .
TGTGCCAGCAGCTTGGGGAGGTCGGGGGGCTCAAGTGGAAACACCATATATTTT | CASSLGRSGGSSGNTIYF | . | TRBJ1-3 | TRBV5-4 | .
TGTGCCTGGAGCCTACCGGACAGGGGCAATGAGCAGTTCTTC | CAWSLPDRGNEQFF | once | TRBJ2-1 | TRBV30 | TRBD1
TGTGCCACCAAGACAGGGGTTTTCACCGGGGAGCTGTTTTTT | CATKTGVFTGELFF | once | TRBJ2-2 | TRBV15 | TRBD1
TGCAGCGCATTAGCGGGGAGCTCCTACAATGAGCAGTTCTTC | CSALAGSSYNEQFF | . | TRBJ2-1 | TRBV29-1 | TRBD2
TGTGCCAGCAGTACTAACACGGAGCAGTACTTC | CASSTNTEQYF | once | TRBJ2-7 | TRBV28 | .
TGTGCCAGTAGTATCGGGGGGAACAGGGCCAACGTCCTGACTTTC | CASSIGGNRANVLTF | . | TRBJ2-6 | TRBV19 | TRBD2
TGTGCCAGCAGCTTACAACTGGGACAGACCTCTGGAAACACCATATATTTT | CASSLQLGQTSGNTIYF | . | TRBJ1-3 | TRBV11-1 | TRBD1
TGCGCCAGCAGCCACAACCCTAGCGGTCCGGAAGATACGCAGTATTTT | CASSHNPSGPEDTQYF | . | TRBJ2-3 | TRBV4-1 | TRBD2